A selection of T cell receptor beta chains follows, all from one sample in a study of human T cells and chemical hapten exposure. TCRdb reanalysed the RACE reads using MiXCR and keeps one entry per CDR3 protein. The table records more than 95,000 distinct CDR3 sequences, around an eighth of them present only once. The specimen comprised whole blood, sampled in connection with sensitization to the hapten diphenylcyclopropenone (DPC). The receptors originated from a woman aged 50 to 60 with alopecia areata. Some clones in this sample may be carry-over from other donors' samples. Both conserved end residues are part of each CDR3. Each record gives: clone size, CDR3 length, J gene, V gene, CDR3 protein. The size field is filled for only some rows; it gives once, few, many or a size class.

>few|11|TRBJ1-1|TRBV7-2
CASSLLTEAFF
>many|17|TRBJ1-2|TRBV28
CASSLTSGAGSLYGYTF
>.|18|TRBJ2-6|TRBV7-2
CASSSLGQGTSGANVLTF
>.|16|TRBJ1-4|TRBV7-2
CASSLRGVLPNEKLFF
>.|11|TRBJ1-4|TRBV2
CASSVYEKLFF
>few|15|TRBJ1-4|TRBV9
CASSVGTGLYEKLFF
>many|15|TRBJ2-1|TRBV7-6
CASSLGLAGGGEQFF
>few|16|TRBJ1-2|TRBV6-5
CASSYSNTGPNYGYTF
>.|13|TRBJ1-4|TRBV6-9
CASDSSTNEKLFF
>.|10|TRBJ1-2|TRBV20-1
CSVADYGYTF
>many|15|TRBJ2-6|TRBV27
CASSLWLSGANVLTF
>many|13|TRBJ1-5|TRBV12-3/TRBV12-4
CASTRGWGGAQHF
>.|13|TRBJ2-1|TRBV11-2
CASSSQGYNEQFF
>few|18|TRBJ2-6|TRBV2
CASRDPGTADSGANVLTF
>.|14|TRBJ2-3|TRBV7-2
CASSLLTGSDTQYF
>many|14|TRBJ1-1|TRBV5-1
CASSLITTNTEAFF
>.|13|TRBJ1-6|TRBV12-3/TRBV12-4
CASSPQGQVPLHF
>.|14|TRBJ1-1|TRBV5-1
CASRATGDRTEAFF
>few|13|TRBJ1-2|TRBV28
CASSSPEAYGYTF
>many|14|TRBJ1-2|TRBV5-6
CASLGRGQDYGYTF
>few|16|TRBJ1-6|TRBV6-5
CASSSGGRGRNSPLHF
>many|13|TRBJ2-5|TRBV7-6
CASSLGGQETQYF
>.|17|TRBJ1-4|TRBV6-5
CASRGSGTGTNREKLFF
>many|15|TRBJ1-5|TRBV6-6
CASSYGTGLGQPQHF
>few|17|TRBJ2-7|TRBV4-1
CASSQEGVQGGVGEQYF
>few|14|TRBJ2-7|TRBV13
CASSLRETIREQYF
>many|15|TRBJ1-1|TRBV7-6
CASSLESGDRTEAFF
>few|15|TRBJ1-2|TRBV19
CASSPRTGGHYGYTF
>.|19|TRBJ1-6|TRBV7-9
CASSPTGTGGAGYNSPLHF
>many|16|TRBJ2-1|TRBV7-2
CASSPPGLAGGNEQFF
>few|10|TRBJ1-6|TRBV28
CASGQSPLHF
>.|13|TRBJ2-1|TRBV28
CASSRQGLNEQFF
>few|14|TRBJ2-7|TRBV20-1
CSARDHRGNYEQYF
>many|17|TRBJ2-2|TRBV11-2
CASSTNPDGPNTGELFF
>.|14|TRBJ2-1|TRBV7-6
CASSLAGAYNEQFF
>few|15|TRBJ2-5|TRBV7-6
CASSYGTSGKETQYF
>many|14|TRBJ1-3|TRBV5-1
CASSLGTDGNTIYF
>many|13|TRBJ2-3|TRBV3-1
CASSQVAGDTQYF
>.|15|TRBJ2-7|TRBV20-1
CSARGTSGSSYEQYF
>many|13|TRBJ1-5|TRBV29-1
CSVLSGVNQPQHF
>few|13|TRBJ2-5|TRBV24-1
CATSGDGGETQYF
>once|15|TRBJ1-4|TRBV6-2/TRBV6-3
CASSYGARLYEKLFF
>many|13|TRBJ2-1|TRBV19
CASNSGDRNEQFF